Presented here are 21 T cell receptor beta chains from one specimen sequenced in a study of blood T cell repertoires in COVID-19 (dated by TCRdb to between 2020 and 2021). The library was prepared using the immunoSEQ multiplex PCR assay. Entries here come from immuneACCESS through TCRdb and include only in-frame sequences with V and J called. Some clones fail to appear in such tables; in the studies checked, an unresolved V gene covers under half of the shortfall, and the cause of the remainder is unknown. This sample comprises just under 150,000 clones, approximately 87% of them detected only once. 30% to 45% of the sample is held by the ten biggest clonotypes. The sample consisted of peripheral blood. The origin of the receptors is a man in his fifties who had recovered from COVID-19.

The chain joins TRBV18 to TRBJ2-5, with D perhaps TRBD1 (5 bases). The germline V gene encodes CDR1 KGHSH and CDR2 LQKENI. This CDR3 is 17 amino acids long. The V end was cut by 1 base, the J end by 6 bases, with 21 bases between. CDR3 bases: TGTGCCAGCTCACCACAAACCGTAACAGGACATGGGCAGACCCAGTACTTC. It specifies CASSPQTVTGHGQTQYF.

The chain recombines TRBV5-1 with TRBJ2-3, with 7 positions matching TRBD2. J was trimmed by 0 bases and V by 1 base; bases with no gene match: 5. CDR3 length: 16 amino acids. CDR1 SGHRS and CDR2 YFSETQ come from the germline V gene. The CDR3, as DNA: TGCGCCAGCAGCTTGTCGGGGACTACTAGCACAGATACGCAGTATTTT. It is translated as CASSLSGTTSTDTQYF.

The chain recombines TRBV7-9 with TRBJ1-1; D is uncertain. Germline V lookup: CDR1 SEHNR, CDR2 FQNEAQ (reference sequence). The V and J ends lost 1 base and 4 bases respectively, with 7 bases between them. The CDR3 has 13 residues. This chain's CDR3 is CASSLDRGTEAFF. The CDR3 DNA is TGTGCCAGCAGCTTAGACCGGGGCACTGAAGCTTTCTTT.

This sequence joins TRBV11-2 and TRBJ2-2; tentatively, D is TRBD2 (6 bases). The V end lost 3 bases, the J end lost 5 bases, and 7 bases lay between the germline ends. Germline V gene lookup returns CDR1 SGHAT and CDR2 FQNNGV. The CDR3 runs 13 residues. The CDR3 DNA follows: TGTGCCAGCAGCTTGAGCGGGACCGGGGAGCTGTTTTTT. The encoded protein is CASSLSGTGELFF.

The rearrangement links TRBV7-8 to TRBJ2-5; no clear D gene. The CDR3 has 14 amino acids. Trimming took 3 bases from V and 3 from J, leaving 11 bases between them. Germline V CDR1 and CDR2: SGHVS, FQNEAQ. The CDR3 coding sequence is TGTGCCAGCAGCTTTAGGAGCCCCGAAGAGACCCAGTACTTC. It yields the protein CASSFRSPEETQYF. The full variable domain, with the rest looked up from reference TRBV7-8 and TRBJ2-5, is GAGVSQSPRYKVAKRGQDVALRCDPISGHVSLFWYQQALGQGPEFLTYFQNEAQLDKSGLPSDRFFAERPEGSVSTLKIQRTQQEDSAVYLCASSFRSPEETQYFGPGTRLLVL.

V is TRBV5-8 and J is TRBJ2-7; a possible D gene is TRBD1 (5 bases). The CDR3 contains 13 residues. Trimming removed 0 bases from V and 1 base from J, with 5 bases in between. In germline, CDR1 is SGHTS, CDR2 YDEGEE. The CDR3 region has the DNA TGTGCCAGCAGCTTGGGACAGTCCTACGAGCAGTACTTC. Amino acid sequence: CASSLGQSYEQYF.

The chain links TRBV19 to TRBJ1-5; 7 nucleotides match TRBD1. The CDR3 spans 15 residues. Germline values: CDR1 LNHDA, CDR2 SQIVND (reference sequence). With V trimmed by 3 bases and J by 7 bases, 9 bases remained unmatched. The CDR3 loop is CASSIVFQGGQPQHF. The CDR3 DNA is TGTGCCAGTAGTATCGTATTTCAAGGGGGCCAGCCCCAGCATTTT.

The chain links TRBV11-2 to TRBJ2-3, with TRBD2 identical over 11 bases. This CDR3 is built from 16 residues. V shed 4 bases, J shed 6 bases, and the junction held 9 bases outside the gene matches. The germline V gene has CDR1 SGHAT and CDR2 FQNNGV. CDR3: CASSSLAGGLVDTQYF. The CDR3 DNA reads as TGTGCCAGCAGCTCCCTAGCGGGGGGTTTGGTCGATACGCAGTATTTT. Drawing the rest from reference TRBV11-2 and TRBJ2-3, the complete variable domain is EAGVAQSPRYKIIEKRQSVAFWCNPISGHATLYWYQQILGQGPKLLIQFQNNGVVDDSQLPKDRFSAERLKGVDSTLKIQPAKLEDSAVYLCASSSLAGGLVDTQYFGPGTRLTVL.

V is TRBV30 and J is TRBJ2-7; TRBD1 matches 11 bases. This CDR3 has 14 amino acids. Germline V gene lookup returns CDR1 GTSNPN and CDR2 SVGIG (reference sequence). V was pared by 5 bases and J by 3 bases, with 6 bases of the junction left unmatched. The CDR3 region is CAWDQDRGLYEQYF. CDR3 coding DNA: TGTGCCTGGGACCAGGACAGGGGGCTCTACGAGCAGTACTTC. Full variable domain (remainder filled in from reference TRBV30 and TRBJ2-7): SQTIHQWPATLVQPVGSPLSLECTVEGTSNPNLYWYRQAAGRGLQLLFYSVGIGQISSEVPQNLSASRPQDRQFILSSKKLLLSDSGFYLCAWDQDRGLYEQYFGPGTRLTVT.

This sequence joins TRBV20-1 and TRBJ2-7; a weak D match, TRBD1 (5 bases). V lost 3 bases to trimming and J lost 1 base, with 13 bases between them. Germline CDR1 and CDR2: DFQATT and SNEGSKA (reference sequence). This CDR3 spans 14 amino acids. The CDR3 nucleotides are TGCAGTGCTAGTACGTCGAGACAGTCCTACGAGCAGTACTTC. Translation gives CSASTSRQSYEQYF.

The chain couples TRBV5-5 to TRBJ2-2; 10 nucleotides match TRBD1. The CDR3 extends over 16 amino acids. CDR1 and CDR2 from the germline V gene are SGHKS and YYEKEE (reference sequence). Trimming removed 0 bases from V and 6 bases from J; junction bases left unmatched: 5. CDR3 protein: CASSLVGGTGAGELFF. The CDR3 DNA sequence: TGTGCCAGCAGCTTGGTGGGGGGGACAGGGGCCGGGGAGCTGTTTTTT.

This chain uses TRBV6-2 or TRBV6-3 with TRBJ2-3; 14 bases map to TRBD2. V lost 5 bases, J lost 2 bases, and 9 bases stayed unmatched. Germline assignment: CDR1 MNHEY and CDR2 SVGEGT. This CDR3 has 18 residues. CDR3 DNA sequence: TGTGCCAGCAGTGACCCGGGACTAGCGGGGGAGTACACAGATACGCAGTATTTT. Translated, it gives CASSDPGLAGEYTDTQYF.

This clone came up a few times. J is TRBJ2-7 and V is TRBV4-1, with TRBD1 matching over 7 bases. V was clipped by 4 bases and J by 3 bases; unmatched bases: 12. Germline CDR1 reads MGHRA; CDR2 reads YSYEKL. CDR3 length: 16 residues. The CDR3 coding sequence is TGCGCCAGCAGCCGACACAGGGGTGGGACGATCTACGAGCAGTACTTC. This translates into CASSRHRGGTIYEQYF.

This rearrangement joins TRBV6-1 to TRBJ1-6, with unresolved D. The CDR3 sequence is 14 residues long. V lost 2 bases to trimming and J lost 7 bases, with 9 bases between them. The germline CDR1 and CDR2 sequences are MNHNS and SASEGT. The CDR3 coding sequence is TGTGCCAGCAGTGAACTTTACTCAAATTCACCCCTCCACTTT. This codes for CASSELYSNSPLHF.

The chain links TRBV7-8 to TRBJ2-5, with 12 bases fitting TRBD2. V lost 5 bases, J lost 5 bases, and 6 bases stayed unmatched. CDR3 size: 15 residues. Per germline, CDR1 SGHVS and CDR2 FQNEAQ. The CDR3 DNA reads TGTGCCAGCAGCATAACCGGGACTAGCGGGGAGACCCAGTACTTC. Translated, it gives CASSITGTSGETQYF.

The chain is built from TRBV5-8 and TRBJ2-7, with TRBD1 as a possible D gene (6 bases). V was cut by 2 bases and J by 4 bases, with 7 bases left in between. Germline-derived CDR1 and CDR2 are SGHTS and YDEGEE. This CDR3 is built from 12 residues. The DNA for the CDR3 is TGTGCCAGCAGCTTAGGACAGTACGAGCAGTACTTC. Translation: CASSLGQYEQYF.

The rearrangement uses TRBV19 and TRBJ1-2; 8 nucleotides agree with TRBD1. The CDR3 totals 15 residues. The V segment lost 5 bases and the J segment 3 bases; nucleotides outside the gene matches: 8. Germline loops: CDR1 LNHDA, CDR2 SQIVND (reference sequence). CDR3 in DNA: TGTGCCAGTAGTTCAGGACAGGGAATCGACTATGGCTACACCTTC. Protein: CASSSGQGIDYGYTF.

The V call is TRBV7-8, the J call TRBJ2-1; 12 bases match TRBD2. This CDR3 contains 15 residues. Germline V gene sequence: CDR1 SGHVS, CDR2 FQNEAQ. With V trimmed by 1 base and J by 7 bases, 2 bases remained unmatched. CDR3 in DNA: TGTGCCAGCAGCTTAGGGACTAGCGGGATAAATGAGCAGTTCTTC. The encoded protein is CASSLGTSGINEQFF.

The chain links TRBV7-2 to TRBJ2-3; D is perhaps TRBD2 (5 bases). Trimming shortened V by 5 bases and J by 2 bases, and 20 bases separated the two germline ends. The V gene's germline CDR1 is SGHTA and CDR2 FQGNSA. The CDR3 length is 17 residues. CDR3 sequence reads: CASSPPYSVRDTDTQYF. In nucleotides, the CDR3 is TGTGCCAGCAGCCCCCCTTATAGCGTTAGGGACACAGATACGCAGTATTTT.

The gene calls are TRBV3-1 (or the pseudogene TRBV3-2) and TRBJ1-2, with 7 bases lining up with TRBD1. This CDR3 has 15 residues. The junction had 9 bases not matched to a gene; V was cut back by 4 bases and J by 4 bases. Germline V gene data show CDR1 as LGHDT and CDR2 as YNNKEL (reference sequence). The CDR3 DNA reads as TGTGCCAGCAGCCTAGGGACAGAGAACGGCTATGGCTACACCTTC. It codes for CASSLGTENGYGYTF.

This chain joins TRBV7-9 and TRBJ1-5, with TRBD1 matching 7 bases. Per the germline V gene, CDR1 is SEHNR and CDR2 is FQNEAQ (reference sequence). V shed 0 bases and J 5 bases; nucleotides not matched to a gene: 4. CDR3 size: 15 residues. DNA of the CDR3: TGTGCCAGCAGCTTAGCAGGGGGCGAGGATCAGCCCCAGCATTTT. It is translated as CASSLAGGEDQPQHF.